This TCR beta chain appears in the sequencing data of a study of T-cell reconstitution after alpha-beta-depleted transplantation in children. Study-level findings and limits: The origin of high day-60 TCRbeta diversity in some patients lay in surviving recipient T cells and thymic progenitors.

The V gene's germline CDR1 is SGHDT and CDR2 YYEEEE. The V and J ends lost 6 bases and 3 bases, in that order; junction bases with no gene match: 10. The CDR3 length is 15 residues. Unique molecular identifiers were built into the TCRbeta library. TCRdb used MiXCR to reprocess the PCR reads, holding one entry per CDR3 protein. The profile covers 700,000 or so distinct CDR3 sequences, with about an eighth appearing a single time and approximately 0.8% taken by the ten largest. A remark on this clonotype: What it binds is unknown.

The sequencing here drew on PBMCs, taken before TCRalphabeta/CD19-depleted stem cell transplant. This sequence originates from a girl aged 2 to 10 with congenital amegakaryocytic thrombocytopenia, due to receive a stem cell transplant. This rearrangement joins TRBV5-6 to TRBJ2-5; 8 nucleotides agree with TRBD2. CDR3 nucleotides: TGTGCCAGCAAACCCTATAGCGGGACTGAAGAGACCCAGTACTTC. Protein product: CASKPYSGTEETQYF. The complete variable domain, with remaining parts taken from reference TRBV5-6 and TRBJ2-5, reads DAGVTQSPTHLIKTRGQQVTLRCSPKSGHDTVSWYQQALGQGPQFIFQYYEEEERQRGNFPDRFSGHQFPNYSSELNVNALLLGDSALYLCASKPYSGTEETQYFGPGTRLLVL.